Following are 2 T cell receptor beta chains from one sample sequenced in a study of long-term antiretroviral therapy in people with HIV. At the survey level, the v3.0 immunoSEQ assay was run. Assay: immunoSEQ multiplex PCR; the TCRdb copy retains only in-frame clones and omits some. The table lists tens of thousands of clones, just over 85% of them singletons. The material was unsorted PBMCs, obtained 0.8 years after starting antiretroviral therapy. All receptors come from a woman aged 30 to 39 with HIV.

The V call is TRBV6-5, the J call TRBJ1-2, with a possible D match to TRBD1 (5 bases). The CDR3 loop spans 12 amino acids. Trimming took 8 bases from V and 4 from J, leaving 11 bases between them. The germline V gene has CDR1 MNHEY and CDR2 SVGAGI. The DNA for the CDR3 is TGTGCCAGCTTAACAGACAGCTATGGCTACACCTTC. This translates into CASLTDSYGYTF.

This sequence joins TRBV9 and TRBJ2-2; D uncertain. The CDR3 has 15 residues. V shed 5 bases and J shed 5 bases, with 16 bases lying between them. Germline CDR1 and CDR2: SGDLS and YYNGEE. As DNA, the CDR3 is TGTGCCAGCAGTAGAGAGGACCGTAAAACCGGGGAGCTGTTTTTT. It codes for CASSREDRKTGELFF.